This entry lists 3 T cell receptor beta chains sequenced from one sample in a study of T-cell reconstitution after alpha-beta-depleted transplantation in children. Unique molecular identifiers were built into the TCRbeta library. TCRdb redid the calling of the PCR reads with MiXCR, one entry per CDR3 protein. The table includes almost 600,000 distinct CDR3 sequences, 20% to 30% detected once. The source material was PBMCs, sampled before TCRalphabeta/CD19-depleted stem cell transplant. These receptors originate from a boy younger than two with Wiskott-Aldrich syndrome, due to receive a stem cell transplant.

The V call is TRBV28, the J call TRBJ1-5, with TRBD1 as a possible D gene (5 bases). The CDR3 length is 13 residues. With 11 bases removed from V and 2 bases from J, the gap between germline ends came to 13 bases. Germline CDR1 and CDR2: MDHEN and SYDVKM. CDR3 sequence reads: CAAKGTRNQPQHF. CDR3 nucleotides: TGTGCCGCAAAGGGGACCCGCAATCAGCCCCAGCATTTT.

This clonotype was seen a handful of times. CDR3 bases: TGTGCCAGCAGCCAATGGGACAGGGTGAGGGAGACCCAGTACTTC. Translating gives CASSQWDRVRETQYF. The J gene is TRBJ2-5, the V gene TRBV3-1; 9 nucleotides align to TRBD1. V trimming: 2 bases; J trimming: 5 bases; junction bases outside the gene matches: 6. This CDR3 is 15 amino acids long. Germline V gene lookup returns CDR1 LGHDT and CDR2 YNNKEL (reference sequence).

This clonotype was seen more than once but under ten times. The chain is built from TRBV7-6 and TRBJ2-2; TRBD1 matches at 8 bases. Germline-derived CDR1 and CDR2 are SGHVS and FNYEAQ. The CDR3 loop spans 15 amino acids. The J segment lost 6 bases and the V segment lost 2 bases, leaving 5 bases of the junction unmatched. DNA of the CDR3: TGTGCCAGCAGCTTAAACAGGGGGGAATCCGGGGAGCTGTTTTTT. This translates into CASSLNRGESGELFF.